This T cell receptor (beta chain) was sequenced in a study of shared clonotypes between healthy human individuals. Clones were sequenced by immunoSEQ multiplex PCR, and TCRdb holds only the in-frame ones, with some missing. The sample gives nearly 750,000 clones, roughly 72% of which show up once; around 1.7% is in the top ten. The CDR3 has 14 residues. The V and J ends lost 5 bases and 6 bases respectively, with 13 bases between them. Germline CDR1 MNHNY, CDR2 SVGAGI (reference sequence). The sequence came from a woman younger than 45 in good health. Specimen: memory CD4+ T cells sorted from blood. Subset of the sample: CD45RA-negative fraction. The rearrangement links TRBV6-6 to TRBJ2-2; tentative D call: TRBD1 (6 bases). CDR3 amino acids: CASSRNRVSGELFF. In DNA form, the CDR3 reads TGTGCCAGCAGTAGAAACAGGGTCTCCGGGGAGCTGTTTTTT.